This T cell receptor (beta chain) was recorded in a study of shared clonotypes between healthy human individuals (TCRdb year 2020). With respect to the entire study: The cohort comprised two women and a few men aged 18 to 49 years. For each donor, three plates each were used for CD4 naive and CD4 memory, two plates were used for CD8 naive, and one plate was used for CD8 memory. The study deeply sequenced blood TCR repertoires of about 5 healthy adults to estimate repertoire size and the extent of clonotype sharing between individuals. To increase sequencing depth and limit assay-specific biases, different laboratories used diverse techniques to prepare libraries and sequence TCR repertoires. Each donor's leukapheresis produced roughly between about 0.9 and 9.5 billion PBMCs.

Using the deep immunoSEQ assay, TCR CDR3 regions were amplified from genomic DNA by multiplex PCR. For each cell subset, the extracted genomic DNA was distributed evenly across all wells of several immunoSEQ 96-well plates, and each plate served as one replicate. Each replicate PCR for sorted subsets received about 0.2 ug genomic DNA, equal to about 30,000 T cell genomes. Purified libraries were quantified with a Qubit 3.0 fluorometer, sized on a Bioanalyzer 2100, and re-quantified with the KAPA Library Quantification kit. Every immunoSEQ 96-well plate was sequenced on a separate single-read 150-cycle Illumina NextSeq 550 flow cell. Per the authors' processing: Because only junctional sequences without quality scores were contained in the immunoSEQ output, filtering matching that applied to full-length reads could not be performed. Sequences were annotated with PyIR, a Python wrapper for IgBLAST v1.9, using IMGT germline references to assign V/J genes and CDR3. Reads were removed for weak V/J assignments (E-value above 1e-6), missing CDR3, stop codons, out-of-frame junctions, or ambiguous translated residues. V3J clonotypes were defined as sequences sharing an identical inferred V gene, J gene, and CDR3 amino acid sequence. Percentage overlap between repertoires was calculated by dividing the number of shared unique clonotypes by the size of the smaller repertoire. Three approaches were used to assess repertoire richness: RTK rarefaction, the Chao1 estimator, and Recon v2.1 estimates of unobserved clonotypes. Generation probabilities for all TCRbeta clonotypes obtained by the gDNA method from a handful of donors were computed using OLGA. Entries here come from immuneACCESS through TCRdb and include only in-frame sequences with V and J called. Some clones fail to appear in such tables; in the studies checked, an unresolved V gene covers under half of the shortfall, and the cause of the remainder is unknown. V and J calls and clone size are as listed in that table; D and trimming were resolved from the DNA. The sample yields around 700,000 clones; roughly 72% were counted once. The ten largest clones add up to more than 1.5% of the sample.

Donors were healthy HIV-negative adults with no recently reported acute infections or vaccinations. All donors were Caucasian adults living in Nashville, Tennessee, USA. CD4+ T cells were enriched through magnetic negative selection, after which naive cells were positively selected on CD45RA and the remaining negative fraction served as the memory subset. After blood collection by leukapheresis, PBMCs were isolated using Ficoll-Histopaque density gradient centrifugation and then cryopreserved in the vapor phase of liquid nitrogen. Analytical flow cytometry was used to check the purity and quantity of each magnetically sorted T cell population. Genomic DNA was isolated from every sorted fraction and measured by UV absorbance on a Nanodrop 2000c. With regard to this clone: No cognate antigen has been identified for it. No much larger clone is present one base from it, and per-base qualities are unavailable.

Trimming removed 2 bases from V and 1 base from J, leaving 12 bases between the germline ends. Including cysteine and phenylalanine, the CDR3 has 16 amino acids. The CDR3 DNA has 48 bases and is translated from base 1. CDR1 MNHNS and CDR2 SASEGT are derived from the germline V gene. Study-level results and caveats: Rarefaction of sorted-subset datasets indicated incomplete sequencing despite the large sequencing depth. Sampling was limited to blood, and TCR repertoires in tissue likely differ from TCR repertoires in blood. About 5% of naive CD4, approximately 3.7% of naive CD8, about 2.1% of memory CD4, and less than 0.45% of memory CD8 clonotypes were shared across four donors. Clonotypes shared by all four sorted-subset donors showed higher generation probabilities than non-shared clonotypes. Based on pairwise subsampling, the degree of clonotype sharing among donors was expected to be affected by sequencing depth. The small number of donors limited the genetic and exposure-history diversity represented. Naive subsets generally had larger estimated clonotype richness than memory subsets did.

The chain couples TRBV6-1 to TRBJ1-5, with TRBD1 tentatively as D gene (6 bases match). The receptor was derived from a woman in her 30s in good health. The material sequenced was memory CD4+ T cells sorted from blood. In the paper's terms, the cell subset or site label means: CD45RA-negative fraction. The encoded CDR3 is CASSEFWDNSNQPQHF. In nucleotide form, the sequence is TGTGCCAGCAGTGAATTTTGGGACAACAGCAATCAGCCCCAGCATTTT.